This is a list of T cell receptor beta chains from one sample in a study of post-analysis software for immune sequencing data. TCRdb analysed the PCR reads with MiXCR anew, one entry per CDR3 protein. This repertoire shows roughly 650,000 distinct CDR3 sequences, about 60% found once; its top ten account for approximately 11%. The sequencing input was blood. These receptors all come from a girl aged 2-10 years with multiple sclerosis. CDR3s include the opening cysteine and the closing phenylalanine or tryptophan.

V gene: TRBV20-1; CDR3 protein: CSARRTGSLQLFF
V gene: TRBV9; CDR3 protein: CASSVDPEGLLTDTQYF
V gene: TRBV7-2; CDR3 protein: CASSSGLVGGGDTQYF
V gene: TRBV11-2; CDR3 protein: CASSPMKGDLTEAFF
V gene: TRBV3-1; CDR3 protein: CASSQEPGSPEQFF
V gene: TRBV11-2; CDR3 protein: CASSLGTVGTEAFF
V gene: TRBV4-1; CDR3 protein: CASSQETGTFYNEQFF
V gene: TRBV11-2; CDR3 protein: CASSLGLHEVYGYTF
V gene: TRBV6-1; CDR3 protein: CASSRFPPGQGRAETQYF
V gene: TRBV6-5; CDR3 protein: CASSYRKTDTQYF
V gene: TRBV5-1; CDR3 protein: CASSSGQGAEAFF
V gene: TRBV5-1; CDR3 protein: CASSLGGISRLGERYF
V gene: TRBV5-6; CDR3 protein: CASSLQQKETQYF
V gene: TRBV4-2; CDR3 protein: CASSHPRALGTNSPLHF
V gene: TRBV5-1; CDR3 protein: CASREGGGHEQYF
V gene: TRBV7-9; CDR3 protein: CASSLAASGSEQYF
V gene: TRBV6-6; CDR3 protein: CASSVLQESGTDTQYF
V gene: TRBV6-5; CDR3 protein: CASSYSMVSGGAFYGYTF
V gene: TRBV4-2; CDR3 protein: CASSQDKDRVLYGYTF
V gene: TRBV3-1; CDR3 protein: CASSHPGTTDEQYF
V gene: TRBV20-1; CDR3 protein: CSASGGLSYNEQFF
V gene: TRBV6-6; CDR3 protein: CASSYSTGPDTQYF
V gene: TRBV5-6; CDR3 protein: CASSLNQVNQPQHF
V gene: TRBV20-1; CDR3 protein: CSASVLVSSTDTQYF
V gene: TRBV7-7; CDR3 protein: CASSSGQGTGTDTQYF
V gene: TRBV6-1; CDR3 protein: CASSEMTGGYGYTF
V gene: TRBV5-6; CDR3 protein: CASSFSGVGTDTQYF
V gene: TRBV5-1; CDR3 protein: CASSLEPRETPSTDTQYF
V gene: TRBV5-1; CDR3 protein: CASSPTRNTEAFF
V gene: TRBV14; CDR3 protein: CASSPMRDYGYTF
V gene: TRBV15; CDR3 protein: CATSRRGPETSGKRLEQFF
V gene: TRBV11-2; CDR3 protein: CASLGDMDTEAFF
V gene: TRBV29-1; CDR3 protein: CSVEDGQAHTF
V gene: TRBV12-3/TRBV12-4; CDR3 protein: CASSFTGGSEQYF
V gene: TRBV10-3; CDR3 protein: CAISESKGRENEQFF
V gene: TRBV2; CDR3 protein: CASSERAGYEQYF
V gene: TRBV6-5; CDR3 protein: CASSYDRAPDTQYF
V gene: TRBV7-2; CDR3 protein: CASSLLSPGQNYGYTF
V gene: TRBV6-5; CDR3 protein: CASGGWADTQYF
V gene: TRBV20-1; CDR3 protein: CSALAGGSRKNIQYF
V gene: TRBV12-3/TRBV12-4; CDR3 protein: CASSPGQGEGQFF
V gene: TRBV4-1; CDR3 protein: CASSQAVPGLNYGYTF
V gene: TRBV6-6; CDR3 protein: CASTSRESDTQYF
V gene: TRBV7-8; CDR3 protein: CASSLDATGVFYNEQFF
V gene: TRBV7-3; CDR3 protein: CASSTTGATNEKLFF
V gene: TRBV3-1; CDR3 protein: CASSQGAGPPNTEAFF
V gene: TRBV29-1; CDR3 protein: CSVAVTSVGTDTQYF
V gene: TRBV4-1; CDR3 protein: CASSLRTDLNSYEQYF
V gene: TRBV7-9; CDR3 protein: CASSFTTAGRETQYF
V gene: TRBV6-2/TRBV6-3; CDR3 protein: CASSNGDGSTRPSNQPQHF
V gene: TRBV2; CDR3 protein: CASKLRHRGTDTQYF
V gene: TRBV7-2; CDR3 protein: CASSSPGLATQYF